This T cell receptor (beta chain) is drawn from a study of CD8+CD57+ T cells in acquired aplastic anemia. CDR1 and CDR2 from the germline V gene are LNHNV and YYDKDF (reference sequence). The CDR3 is made up of 14 amino acids. Unmatched junction bases numbered 2, after V lost 0 bases and J lost 6 bases. Genomic DNA was employed as the template in profiling TCR beta VDJ and CDR3. TCRdb fed the reads into MiXCR, producing one record per CDR3 protein. The sample shows 150,000 or so distinct CDR3 sequences, roughly 48% of them seen only once. Whole-study results and caveats: For CD8+ Simpson's diversity, patients and controls showed no significant difference.

Comment on this clonotype: Its antigen is still unknown.

Sequencing was done on patients that had shown CD8+CD57+ cell expansion by flow cytometry. The genes are TRBV15 and TRBJ2-1, with 7 bases aligning to TRBD1. The TCR originated in a human donor with aplastic anemia. Sequenced input: sorted CD4+, CD8+, or CD8+CD57+ T cells (not recorded which) from PBMCs. The CDR3 loop is CATSRETGFNEQFF. CDR3 nucleotides: TGTGCCACCAGCAGAGAGACAGGGTTCAATGAGCAGTTCTTC.